This T cell receptor (beta chain) was found in a study of blood T cell repertoires in COVID-19. Study at large: From the United States, Italy and Spain came samples of acute and convalescent COVID-19. In each case, the material was cDNA or gDNA derived from T cells, B-cell-depleted T cells, or PBMCs.

In this sample, this clone turned up once. The V end lost 5 bases, the J end lost 5 bases, and 16 bases lay between the germline ends. Germline values: CDR1 MNHEY, CDR2 SMNVEV (reference sequence). This CDR3 has 15 residues. Source study methods: Reference gene primer amplification gave estimated nucleated cell counts. Here immunoSEQ multiplex PCR was the method, and the copy in TCRdb shows in-frame clones only, minus some. V and J calls plus clone size are reproduced from that table; the DNA served to infer D and trimming. The table has roughly 100,000 clones, 85% seen once. The material sequenced was peripheral blood. The TCR sequence derives from a man aged 50-60 years with acute or convalescent COVID-19. The chain links TRBV27 to TRBJ2-1; tentatively, D is TRBD2 (6 bases). Written as DNA, the CDR3 is TGTGCCAGCAGTACCTCGGGAGTGGGTCACAATGAGCAGTTCTTC. This codes for CASSTSGVGHNEQFF.